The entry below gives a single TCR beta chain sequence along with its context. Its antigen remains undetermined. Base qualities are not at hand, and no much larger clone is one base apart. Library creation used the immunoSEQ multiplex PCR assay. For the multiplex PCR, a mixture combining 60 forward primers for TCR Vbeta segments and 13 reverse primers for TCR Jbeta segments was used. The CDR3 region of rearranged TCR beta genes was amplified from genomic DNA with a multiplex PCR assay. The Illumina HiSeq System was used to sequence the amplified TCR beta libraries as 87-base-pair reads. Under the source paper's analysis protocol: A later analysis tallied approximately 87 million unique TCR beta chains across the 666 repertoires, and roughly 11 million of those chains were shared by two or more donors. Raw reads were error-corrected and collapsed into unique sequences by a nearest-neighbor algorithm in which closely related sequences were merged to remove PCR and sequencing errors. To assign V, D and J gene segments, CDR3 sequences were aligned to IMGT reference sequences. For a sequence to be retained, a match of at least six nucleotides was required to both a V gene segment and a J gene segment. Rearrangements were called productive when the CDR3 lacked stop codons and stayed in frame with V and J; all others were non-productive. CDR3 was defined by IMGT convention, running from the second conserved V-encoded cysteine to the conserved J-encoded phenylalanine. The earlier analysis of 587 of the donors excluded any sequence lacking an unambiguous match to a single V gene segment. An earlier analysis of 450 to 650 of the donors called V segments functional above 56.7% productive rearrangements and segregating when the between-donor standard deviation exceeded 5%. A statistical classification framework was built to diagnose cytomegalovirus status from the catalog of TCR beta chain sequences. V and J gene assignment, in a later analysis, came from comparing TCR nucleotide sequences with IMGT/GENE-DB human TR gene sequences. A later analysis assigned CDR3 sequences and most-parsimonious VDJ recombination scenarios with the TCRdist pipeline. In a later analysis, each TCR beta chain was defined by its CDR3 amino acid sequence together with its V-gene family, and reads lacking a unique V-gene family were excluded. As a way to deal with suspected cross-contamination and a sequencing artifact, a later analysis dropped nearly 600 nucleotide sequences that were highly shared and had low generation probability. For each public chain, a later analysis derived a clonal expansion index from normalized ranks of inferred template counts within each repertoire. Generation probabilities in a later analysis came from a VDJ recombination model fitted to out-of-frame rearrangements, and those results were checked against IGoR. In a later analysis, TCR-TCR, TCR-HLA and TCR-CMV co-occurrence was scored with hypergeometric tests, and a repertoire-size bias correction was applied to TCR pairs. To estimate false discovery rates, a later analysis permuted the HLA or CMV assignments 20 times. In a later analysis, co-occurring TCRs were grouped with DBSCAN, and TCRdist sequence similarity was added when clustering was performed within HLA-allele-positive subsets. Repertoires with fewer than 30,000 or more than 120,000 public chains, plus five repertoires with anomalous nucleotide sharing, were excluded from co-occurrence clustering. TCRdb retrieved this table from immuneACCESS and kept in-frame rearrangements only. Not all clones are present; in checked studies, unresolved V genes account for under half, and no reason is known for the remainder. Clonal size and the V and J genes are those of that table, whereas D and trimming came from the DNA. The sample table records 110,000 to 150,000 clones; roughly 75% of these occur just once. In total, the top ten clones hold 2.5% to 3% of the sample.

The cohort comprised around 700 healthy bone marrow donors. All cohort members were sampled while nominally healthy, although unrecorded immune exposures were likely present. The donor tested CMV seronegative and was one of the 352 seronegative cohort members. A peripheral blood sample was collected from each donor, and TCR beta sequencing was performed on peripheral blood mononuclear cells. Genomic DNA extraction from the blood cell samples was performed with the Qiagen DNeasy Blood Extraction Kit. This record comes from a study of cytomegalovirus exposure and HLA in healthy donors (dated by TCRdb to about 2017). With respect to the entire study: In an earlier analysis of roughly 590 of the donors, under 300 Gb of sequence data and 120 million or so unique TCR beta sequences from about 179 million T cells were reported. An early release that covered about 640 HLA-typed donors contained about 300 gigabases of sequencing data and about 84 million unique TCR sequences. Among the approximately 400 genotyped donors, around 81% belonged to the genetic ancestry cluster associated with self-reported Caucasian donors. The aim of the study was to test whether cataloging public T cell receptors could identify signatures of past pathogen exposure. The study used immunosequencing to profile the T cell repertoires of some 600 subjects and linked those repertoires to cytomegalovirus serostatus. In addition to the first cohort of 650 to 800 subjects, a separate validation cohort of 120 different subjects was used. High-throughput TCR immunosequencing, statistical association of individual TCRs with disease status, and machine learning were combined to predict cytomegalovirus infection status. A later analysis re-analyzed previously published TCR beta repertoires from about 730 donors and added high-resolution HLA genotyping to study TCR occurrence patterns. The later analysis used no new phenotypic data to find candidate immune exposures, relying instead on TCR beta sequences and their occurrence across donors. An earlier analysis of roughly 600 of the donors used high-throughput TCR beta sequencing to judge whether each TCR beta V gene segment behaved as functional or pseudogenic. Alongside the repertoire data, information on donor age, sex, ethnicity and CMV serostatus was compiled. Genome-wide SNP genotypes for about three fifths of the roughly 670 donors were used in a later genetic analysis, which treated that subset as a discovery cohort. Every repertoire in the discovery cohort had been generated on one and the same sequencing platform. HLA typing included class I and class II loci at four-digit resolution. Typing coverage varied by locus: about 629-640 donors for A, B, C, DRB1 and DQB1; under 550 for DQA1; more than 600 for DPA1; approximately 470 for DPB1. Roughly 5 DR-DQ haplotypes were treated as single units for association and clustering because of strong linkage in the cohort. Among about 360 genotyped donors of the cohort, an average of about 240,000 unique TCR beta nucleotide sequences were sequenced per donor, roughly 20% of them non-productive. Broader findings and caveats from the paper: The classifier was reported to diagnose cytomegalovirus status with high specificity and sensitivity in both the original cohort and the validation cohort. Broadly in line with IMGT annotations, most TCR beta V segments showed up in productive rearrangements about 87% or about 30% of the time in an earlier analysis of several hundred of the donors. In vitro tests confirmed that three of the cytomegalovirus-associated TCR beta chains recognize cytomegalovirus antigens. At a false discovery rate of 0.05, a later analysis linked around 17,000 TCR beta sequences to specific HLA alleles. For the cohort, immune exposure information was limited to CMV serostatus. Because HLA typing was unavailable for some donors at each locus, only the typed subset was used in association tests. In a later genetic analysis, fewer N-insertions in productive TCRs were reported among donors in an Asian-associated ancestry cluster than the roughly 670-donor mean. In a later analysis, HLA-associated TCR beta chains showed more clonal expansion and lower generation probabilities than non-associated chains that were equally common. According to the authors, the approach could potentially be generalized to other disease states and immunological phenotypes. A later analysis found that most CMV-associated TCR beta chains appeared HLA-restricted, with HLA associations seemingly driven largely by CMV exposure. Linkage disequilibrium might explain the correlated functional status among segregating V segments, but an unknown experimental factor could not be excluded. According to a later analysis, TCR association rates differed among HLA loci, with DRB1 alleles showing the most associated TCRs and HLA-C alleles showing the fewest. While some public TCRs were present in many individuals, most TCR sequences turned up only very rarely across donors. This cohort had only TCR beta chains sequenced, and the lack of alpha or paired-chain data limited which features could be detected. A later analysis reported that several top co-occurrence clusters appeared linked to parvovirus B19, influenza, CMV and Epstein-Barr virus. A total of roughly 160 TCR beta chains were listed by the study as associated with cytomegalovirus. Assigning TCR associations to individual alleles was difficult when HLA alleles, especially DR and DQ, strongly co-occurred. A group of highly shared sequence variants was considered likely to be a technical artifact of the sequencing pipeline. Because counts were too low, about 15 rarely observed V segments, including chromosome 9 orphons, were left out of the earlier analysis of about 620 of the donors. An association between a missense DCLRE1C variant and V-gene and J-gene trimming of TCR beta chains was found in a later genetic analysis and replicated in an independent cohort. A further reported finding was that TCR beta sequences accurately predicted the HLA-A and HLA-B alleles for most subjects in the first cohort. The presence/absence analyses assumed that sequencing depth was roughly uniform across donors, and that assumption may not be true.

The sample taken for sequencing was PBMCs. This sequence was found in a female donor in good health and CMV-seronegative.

The CDR3 protein is CASSMLAGNYEQYF. The base sequence is TGTGCCAGTAGTATGCTAGCGGGAAACTACGAGCAGTACTTC. The chain joins TRBV19 to TRBJ2-7, and 9 junctional nucleotides match TRBD2. Taken from cysteine to phenylalanine, the CDR3 has 14 residues. Only CDR3 DNA remains: 42 bases, in frame from the first base. The germline V gene (reference sequence) provides CDR1 LNHDA and CDR2 SQIVND. At the junction V is shortened by 3 bases and J by 3 bases; bases outside the gene matches: 3.